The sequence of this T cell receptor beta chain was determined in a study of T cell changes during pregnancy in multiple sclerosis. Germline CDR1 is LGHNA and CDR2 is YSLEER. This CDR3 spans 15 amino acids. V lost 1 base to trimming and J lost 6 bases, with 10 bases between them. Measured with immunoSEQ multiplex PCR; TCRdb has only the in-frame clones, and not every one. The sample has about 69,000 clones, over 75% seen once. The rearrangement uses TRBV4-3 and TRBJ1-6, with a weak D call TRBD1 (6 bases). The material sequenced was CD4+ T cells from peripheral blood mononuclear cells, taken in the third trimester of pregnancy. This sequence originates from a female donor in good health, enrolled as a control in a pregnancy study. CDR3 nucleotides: TGCGCCAGCAGCCAAGTTTTACAGGGTAATTCACCCCTCCACTTT. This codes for CASSQVLQGNSPLHF.